This T cell receptor beta chain was captured by sequencing in a study of somatic mutations in cytotoxic T cells in rheumatoid arthritis. The assay was immunoSEQ multiplex PCR, and TCRdb's table has in-frame clones only and misses some. The repertoire has 15,000 or so clones, 82% of them found once; the top ten carry roughly a fifth. The germline gives CDR1 LNHDA, CDR2 SQIVND (reference sequence). Germline trimming cut 1 base from V and 3 bases from J; bases unmatched to any gene: 6. This CDR3 contains 16 residues. This TCR was recovered from an adult with rheumatoid arthritis. The V gene is TRBV19, the J gene TRBJ2-5, with 9 bases identical to TRBD2. Sequenced input: CD8+ T cells sorted from blood. The CDR3 is CASSIGAIAGEETQYF. CDR3 nucleotides: TGTGCCAGTAGTATAGGCGCTATAGCGGGAGAAGAGACCCAGTACTTC.